This is a list of T cell receptor beta chains from one sample in a study of shared clonotypes between healthy human individuals. Assay used: immunoSEQ multiplex PCR; TCRdb lists only in-frame clones, some missing. The sample lists about 2.4 million clones, over 85% occurring once. The specimen was naive CD4+ T cells from PBMCs. The receptors derive from a man aged 18 to 30 in good health. Some clones in this sample may be carry-over from other donors' samples. The CDR3 runs from the conserved cysteine through the conserved F or W. The order of the fields is D gene, J gene, clone size, V gene, CDR3 DNA, CDR3 protein. A D gene is named only where the DNA matches it firmly. Where a row states a size, it is once, few, many or the class of an expanded clone; other rows omit it.

D: -; J: TRBJ1-4; size: -; V: TRBV6-1; DNA: TGTGCCAGCAGTGAATGGGGTTATAATGAAAAACTGTTTTTT; CDR3: CASSEWGYNEKLFF
D: -; J: TRBJ2-4; size: -; V: TRBV13; DNA: TGTGCCAGCAGCCCAGGGGGGGGCACGGACATTCAGTACTTC; CDR3: CASSPGGGTDIQYF
D: -; J: TRBJ2-7; size: -; V: TRBV25-1; DNA: TGTGCCAGCAGTGAATATGGGGGTTGGCCCTACGAGCAGTACTTC; CDR3: CASSEYGGWPYEQYF
D: TRBD2; J: TRBJ2-7; size: -; V: TRBV28; DNA: TGTGCCAGCAGTCTTACTAGCGGGAGTTACTACGAGCAGTACTTC; CDR3: CASSLTSGSYYEQYF
D: -; J: TRBJ1-5; size: -; V: TRBV7-2; DNA: TGTGCCAGCAGCAACCGAGAGGGGCAGGGCGTAGCTCAGCCCCAGCATTTT; CDR3: CASSNREGQGVAQPQHF
D: -; J: TRBJ1-2; size: -; V: TRBV9; DNA: TGTGCCAGCAGCCCCCGATGGATAAACTATGGCTACACCTTC; CDR3: CASSPRWINYGYTF
D: -; J: TRBJ1-2; size: -; V: TRBV9; DNA: TGTGCCAGCAGCGGACAGCCGAACTATGGCTACACCTTC; CDR3: CASSGQPNYGYTF
D: -; J: TRBJ2-3; size: -; V: TRBV10-3; DNA: TGTGCCATCAGTGAGCTTTGGGGGACAGATACGCAGTATTTT; CDR3: CAISELWGTDTQYF
D: TRBD1; J: TRBJ1-4; size: -; V: TRBV7-2; DNA: TGTGCCAGCAGCTTAGATCTTGGACAGGGGGATGAAAAACTGTTTTTT; CDR3: CASSLDLGQGDEKLFF
D: -; J: TRBJ2-3; size: once; V: TRBV7-3; DNA: TGTGCCAGCAGCTTTTCCACTAGCACAGATACGCAGTATTTT; CDR3: CASSFSTSTDTQYF
D: TRBD2; J: TRBJ2-5; size: -; V: TRBV4-1; DNA: TGCGCCAGCAGCCATCCCGGGACTAGCGGGAGGGCGCGGGAGACCCAGTACTTC; CDR3: CASSHPGTSGRARETQYF
D: -; J: TRBJ1-2; size: -; V: TRBV6-1; DNA: TGTGCCAGCAGTGTATGGGGAACTAGGGCTTTGAATGGCTACACCTTC; CDR3: CASSVWGTRALNGYTF
D: TRBD1; J: TRBJ2-7; size: -; V: TRBV7-9; DNA: TGTGCCAGCAGCTTAGGCAGACAGGGGGAAGGCTACGAGCAGTACTTC; CDR3: CASSLGRQGEGYEQYF
D: TRBD2; J: TRBJ2-7; size: -; V: TRBV7-2; DNA: TGTGCCAGCAGCCGACGACTAGCGGGAGCGTACGAGCAGTACTTC; CDR3: CASSRRLAGAYEQYF
D: -; J: TRBJ2-1; size: once; V: TRBV7-2; DNA: TGTGCCAGCAGCTCATCCCCGCTCTACAATGAGCAGTTCTTC; CDR3: CASSSSPLYNEQFF
D: TRBD1; J: TRBJ2-3; size: -; V: TRBV10-1; DNA: TGCGCCAGCAGTGAGTCGAGCAGGGGGCGCACAGATACGCAGTATTTT; CDR3: CASSESSRGRTDTQYF
D: -; J: TRBJ2-7; size: -; V: TRBV29-1; DNA: TGCAGCGCCGCTCGTCGTAGACTAGGATACGAGCAGTACTTC; CDR3: CSAARRRLGYEQYF
D: -; J: TRBJ2-7; size: -; V: TRBV5-1; DNA: TGCGCCAGCAGCGGTGGGGCAGGGGACGGCGAGCAGTACTTC; CDR3: CASSGGAGDGEQYF
D: TRBD1; J: TRBJ2-7; size: -; V: TRBV28; DNA: TGTGCCAGCAGTTCCCGGACAGGGGGCTACGAGCAGTACTTC; CDR3: CASSSRTGGYEQYF
D: TRBD2; J: TRBJ2-1; size: -; V: TRBV28; DNA: TGTGCCAGCAGTCGGGGGGGGACCAGCTCCTACAATGAGCAGTTCTTC; CDR3: CASSRGGTSSYNEQFF
D: -; J: TRBJ2-3; size: -; V: TRBV27; DNA: TGTGCCAGCAGTTTGATAAGGGTGAGGACAGATACGCAGTATTTT; CDR3: CASSLIRVRTDTQYF
D: -; J: TRBJ1-5; size: few; V: TRBV19; DNA: TGTGCCAGTAGGAACAACAGGGACCATCAGCCCCAGCATTTT; CDR3: CASRNNRDHQPQHF
D: -; J: TRBJ2-1; size: -; V: TRBV30; DNA: TGTGCCTGGATCGAGAGCGGGTGGAACAATGAGCAGTTCTTC; CDR3: CAWIESGWNNEQFF
D: -; J: TRBJ2-1; size: -; V: TRBV2; DNA: TGTGCCAGCTCGCAGTCTAGCGCGTACAATGAGCAGTTCTTC; CDR3: CASSQSSAYNEQFF
D: -; J: TRBJ2-3; size: once; V: TRBV15; DNA: TGTGCCACCGGGGGCTACCCTAGCACAGATACGCAGTATTTT; CDR3: CATGGYPSTDTQYF
D: -; J: TRBJ2-3; size: -; V: TRBV9; DNA: TGTGCCAGCAGCGTAGCTTGGGAGCCCTCCGGCGATACGCAGTATTTT; CDR3: CASSVAWEPSGDTQYF
D: TRBD2; J: TRBJ2-4; size: -; V: TRBV5-4; DNA: TGTGCCAGCAGCTTTAGCGGGAGAGGCAACATTCAGTACTTC; CDR3: CASSFSGRGNIQYF
D: -; J: TRBJ2-2; size: -; V: TRBV18; DNA: TGTGCCAGCTCACCATTGGTGGAGAACACCGGGGAGCTGTTTTTT; CDR3: CASSPLVENTGELFF
D: TRBD2; J: TRBJ2-1; size: -; V: TRBV25-1; DNA: TGTGCCAGCAGTGACGGACTAGCGGACAATGAGCAGTTCTTC; CDR3: CASSDGLADNEQFF
D: -; J: TRBJ2-5; size: few; V: TRBV7-3; DNA: TGTGCCAGCAGCTTAGGGCCCCAAGAGACCCAGTACTTC; CDR3: CASSLGPQETQYF
D: -; J: TRBJ2-7; size: -; V: TRBV9; DNA: TGTGCCAGCAGCGGAGGGCGGGGCAACTACGAGCAGTACTTC; CDR3: CASSGGRGNYEQYF
D: TRBD1; J: TRBJ1-3; size: -; V: TRBV5-4; DNA: TGTGCCAGCAGTCGAGAAAGGGGGCTAGGAAACACCATATATTTT; CDR3: CASSRERGLGNTIYF
D: TRBD1; J: TRBJ1-2; size: few; V: TRBV19; DNA: TGTGCCAGTAGTGCACACAGGGGGAGTAACTATGGCTACACCTTC; CDR3: CASSAHRGSNYGYTF
D: -; J: TRBJ2-7; size: -; V: TRBV28; DNA: TGTGCCAGCAGTCCCCTACCCCTTGGTGGAGGGGGCGGCTACGAGCAGTACTTC; CDR3: CASSPLPLGGGGGYEQYF
D: -; J: TRBJ2-1; size: -; V: TRBV7-6; DNA: TGTGCCAGCAGCCCGTTCGAGGGGCCGTACAATGAGCAGTTCTTC; CDR3: CASSPFEGPYNEQFF
D: TRBD2; J: TRBJ2-1; size: -; V: TRBV27; DNA: TGTGCCAGCAAGACTAGCGGGGGTTACAATGAGCAGTTCTTC; CDR3: CASKTSGGYNEQFF
D: -; J: TRBJ1-1; size: -; V: TRBV7-3; DNA: TGTGCCAGCAGCTTAACGCGCCGCCAACGGATCAGGAACACTGAAGCTTTCTTT; CDR3: CASSLTRRQRIRNTEAFF
D: -; J: TRBJ1-2; size: -; V: TRBV18; DNA: TGTGCCAGCTCTAACGAGGCCCTGAAGGGCTACACCTTC; CDR3: CASSNEALKGYTF
D: TRBD2; J: TRBJ2-5; size: -; V: TRBV9; DNA: TGTGCCAGCAGCGTAGGGGGGGCAGCGGGAGTATGGACCCAGTACTTC; CDR3: CASSVGGAAGVWTQYF
D: -; J: TRBJ1-1; size: few; V: TRBV29-1; DNA: TGCAGCGTCGGCCACAGGGTTAGGGATGAAGCTTTCTTT; CDR3: CSVGHRVRDEAFF
D: -; J: TRBJ1-5; size: -; V: TRBV7-9; DNA: TGTGCCAGCAGCCTAGAGGGGGTAGGGGCGCCCCAGCATTTT; CDR3: CASSLEGVGAPQHF
D: -; J: TRBJ1-1; size: -; V: TRBV2; DNA: TGTGCCAGCAGAGACGACCTCAACAGGGAAGCTTTCTTT; CDR3: CASRDDLNREAFF
D: -; J: TRBJ2-5; size: -; V: TRBV2; DNA: TGTGCCAGCAGTGAACACTCGGAGACCCAGTACTTC; CDR3: CASSEHSETQYF
D: -; J: TRBJ1-1; size: -; V: TRBV11-3; DNA: TGTGCCAGCAGCTTATCGAAGAGCACTGAAGCTTTCTTT; CDR3: CASSLSKSTEAFF
D: -; J: TRBJ1-5; size: once; V: TRBV27; DNA: TGTGCCAGCAGTTTCCTCCCCCGGGACGGCGGTCAGCCCCAGCATTTT; CDR3: CASSFLPRDGGQPQHF
D: -; J: TRBJ2-5; size: -; V: TRBV28; DNA: TGTGCCAGCACCAGGGATCAAGGGACCCAGTACTTC; CDR3: CASTRDQGTQYF
D: -; J: TRBJ1-6; size: -; V: TRBV25-1; DNA: TGTGCCAGCAGTGGAGCTAGGACCGCCGTCAATTCACCCCTCCACTTT; CDR3: CASSGARTAVNSPLHF
D: -; J: TRBJ1-3; size: -; V: TRBV30; DNA: TGTGCCTGGAGTGTCCCGGGGTTTGGCTCTGGAAACACCATATATTTT; CDR3: CAWSVPGFGSGNTIYF
D: -; J: TRBJ2-3; size: -; V: TRBV7-2; DNA: TGTGCCAGCAGCCCCACTAGAAACCCCACAGATACGCAGTATTTT; CDR3: CASSPTRNPTDTQYF
D: -; J: TRBJ2-7; size: -; V: TRBV2; DNA: TGTGCCAGCAGTGCTACTAGTTTCTCCTACGAGCAGTACTTC; CDR3: CASSATSFSYEQYF
D: -; J: TRBJ2-6; size: -; V: TRBV7-2; DNA: TGTGCCAGCAGCCAGACAGCGCGCTCTGGGGCCAACGTCCTGACTTTC; CDR3: CASSQTARSGANVLTF
D: -; J: TRBJ2-5; size: -; V: TRBV6-5; DNA: TGTGCCAGCAGCCCCCGAGTCAGGGCAAAGGAGACCCAGTACTTC; CDR3: CASSPRVRAKETQYF
D: -; J: TRBJ1-2; size: -; V: TRBV6-5; DNA: TGTGCCAGCAGCAGACAGAGCTATGGCTACACCTTC; CDR3: CASSRQSYGYTF
D: -; J: TRBJ1-2; size: -; V: TRBV6-5; DNA: TGTGCCAGCAGTTACGGCAGGAACTATGGCTACACCTTC; CDR3: CASSYGRNYGYTF
D: -; J: TRBJ1-2; size: -; V: TRBV5-1; DNA: TGCGCCAGCAGCTTGGATGGGCCCGGCGGGGGCTACACCTTC; CDR3: CASSLDGPGGGYTF
D: -; J: TRBJ2-1; size: -; V: TRBV5-1; DNA: TGCGCCAGCACGGAGCCCCGAGTTTTATGGAGTGAGCAGTTCTTC; CDR3: CASTEPRVLWSEQFF
D: -; J: TRBJ2-6; size: -; V: TRBV7-3; DNA: TGTGCCAGCAGCTTATTTGGGTCTGGGGCCAACGTCCTGACTTTC; CDR3: CASSLFGSGANVLTF
D: -; J: TRBJ2-3; size: once; V: TRBV5-6; DNA: TGTGCCAGCAGCTTGAGACTGGTGGCAGATACGCAGTATTTT; CDR3: CASSLRLVADTQYF
D: -; J: TRBJ2-7; size: -; V: TRBV14; DNA: TGTGCCAGCAGCCAAGGGGTCGACGAGCAGTACTTC; CDR3: CASSQGVDEQYF